This section outlines one TCR beta chain sequence together with its context. V shed 9 bases, J shed 7 bases, and the junction held 7 bases outside the gene matches. This CDR3 has 13 residues. In germline, CDR1 is SNHLY, CDR2 FYNNEI. Here immunoSEQ multiplex PCR was the method, and the copy in TCRdb shows in-frame clones only, minus some. The table records 350,000 to 450,000 clones, roughly nine tenths of them present only once. The record originates from a study of blood T cell repertoires in COVID-19. Across the whole study: Some COVID-19 samples were acute and others convalescent; all came from the United States, Italy and Spain. T cells, B-cell-depleted T cells, or PBMCs provided the cDNA or gDNA that served as material.

This study enrolled people aged roughly 18 to 100 from approximately 24 US geographic areas. In the 2 weeks before study entry, exposed participants met a COVID-19 case, which was PCR-confirmed or clinician-diagnosed. The sample was PBMCs or T cells enriched from blood (not recorded which). V is TRBV2 and J is TRBJ1-5, with 9 bases aligning to TRBD1. The receptor was isolated from a woman aged 40 to 50 who had been exposed to COVID-19. CDR3 amino acids: CASQTGGGQPQHF. CDR3 bases: TGTGCCAGTCAGACAGGGGGTGGCCAGCCCCAGCATTTT.